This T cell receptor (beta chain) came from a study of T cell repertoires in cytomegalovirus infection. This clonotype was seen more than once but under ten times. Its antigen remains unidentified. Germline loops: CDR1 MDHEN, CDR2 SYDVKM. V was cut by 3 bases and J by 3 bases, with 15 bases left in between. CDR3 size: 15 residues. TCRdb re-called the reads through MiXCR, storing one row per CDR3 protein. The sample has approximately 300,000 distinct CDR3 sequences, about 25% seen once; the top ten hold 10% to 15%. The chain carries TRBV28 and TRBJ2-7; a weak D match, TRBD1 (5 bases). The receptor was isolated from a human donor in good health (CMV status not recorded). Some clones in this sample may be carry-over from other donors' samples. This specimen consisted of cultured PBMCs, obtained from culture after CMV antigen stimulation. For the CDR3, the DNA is TGTGCCAGCAGTTTGGACCCAGGGCAGAACTACGAGCAGTACTTC. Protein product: CASSLDPGQNYEQYF.